The T cell receptor beta chain described here comes from a study of blood T cell repertoires in COVID-19. The wider study: Specimens from acute and convalescent COVID-19 originated in the United States, Italy and Spain. Sample material is recorded as cDNA or gDNA derived from T cells, B-cell-depleted T cells, or PBMCs.

Between the trimmed V and J ends, which lost 5 bases and 5 bases, there was a span of 10 bases. The CDR3 is 14 residues long. From germline, CDR1 is WNHNN and CDR2 SYGVQD (reference sequence). Original handling: The authors estimated nucleated cell counts from reference gene primer amplification. Assay used: immunoSEQ multiplex PCR; TCRdb lists only in-frame clones, some missing. The V and J calls and clone size are taken from that table; D and trimming were inferred from the DNA. Of around 160,000 clones listed, about 88% are singletons. The specimen was peripheral blood. The receptor was derived from a man between 18 and 35 years old with acute or convalescent COVID-19. The V and J genes are TRBV10-1 and TRBJ1-6; D is unclear. Here the CDR3 DNA reads TGCGCCAGCAGTCCGGGATCAAATAATTCACCCCTCCACTTT. It encodes CASSPGSNNSPLHF.